The TCR beta chain described here comes from a study of blood T cells in healthy people across ages. The sample providers were healthy Caucasian people from Russia, aged about 6 to 100. Germline assignment: CDR1 SGHKS and CDR2 YYEKEE (reference sequence). CDR3 length: 15 amino acids. V was cut by 4 bases and J by 8 bases, with 21 bases left in between. Study results and limitations: Naive CD4+ cell counts and diversity both ran higher in long-lived than in aged donors. The fall in TCR beta diversity per million T cells was roughly linear with age. Naive T cell percentage by flow cytometry tracked strongly with beta diversity.

A second PCR of roughly 7 to 11 cycles used a sample-barcoded 5' primer and a J-beta primer mix. TCRdb recomputed calls from the 5' RACE reads with MiXCR, one row per CDR3 protein. The sample lists roughly 1.4 million distinct CDR3 sequences, approximately 59% occurring once. This clonotype was counted once. Antigen: not known. This sequence joins TRBV5-5 and TRBJ1-1, with D possibly being TRBD1 (5 bases). This sequence originates from a man between 18 and 29 years old in good health. The sequenced sample was blood. CDR3 in amino acids: CASSPGTLLSGEAFF. CDR3 nucleotide sequence: TGTGCCAGCAGCCCCGGGACCCTTTTATCAGGGGAAGCTTTCTTT.